This is a list of T cell receptor beta chains from one sample in a study of T cell repertoires in aging, cancer and after chemotherapy. TCRdb redid the calling of the multiplex PCR reads with MiXCR, one entry per CDR3 protein. The profile covers about 650 distinct CDR3 sequences, with roughly 21% appearing a single time and roughly 57% taken by the ten largest. Input material: blood. All receptors come from a human donor with a blood cancer. The CDR3 runs from the conserved cysteine through the conserved F or W. The order of the fields is V gene, J gene, D gene, clone size, CDR3 protein, CDR3 DNA. D genes are given only for firm matches. A clone size is listed for some rows: how often the clone was seen (once, few, many), or a class if it is expanded.

v_call: TRBV13; j_call: TRBJ2-7; d_call: TRBD1; clone_size: -; cdr3_aa: CASSQDRAGPTYEQYF; cdr3_nt: TGTGCCAGCAGCCAAGACAGGGCAGGGCCCACCTACGAGCAGTACTTC
v_call: TRBV24-1; j_call: TRBJ2-3; d_call: -; clone_size: -; cdr3_aa: CATSEWGDTQYF; cdr3_nt: TGTGCCACCAGTGAATGGGGAGATACGCAGTATTTT
v_call: TRBV20-1; j_call: TRBJ2-7; d_call: TRBD2; clone_size: few; cdr3_aa: CSAELAGGWYEQYF; cdr3_nt: TGCAGTGCAGAGTTAGCGGGAGGCTGGTACGAGCAGTACTTC
v_call: TRBV6-5; j_call: TRBJ1-3; d_call: -; clone_size: large; cdr3_aa: CASRPDVGSLSTIYF; cdr3_nt: TGTGCCAGCAGACCGGACGTCGGCTCGCTGAGCACCATATATTTT
v_call: TRBV20-1; j_call: TRBJ2-7; d_call: -; clone_size: -; cdr3_aa: CSATSERYEQYF; cdr3_nt: TGCAGTGCTACCAGCGAGAGGTACGAGCAGTACTTC
v_call: TRBV30; j_call: TRBJ1-4; d_call: TRBD1; clone_size: medium-sized; cdr3_aa: CAWSSTGGSNEKLFF; cdr3_nt: TGTGCCTGGAGCTCTACAGGGGGTTCTAATGAAAAACTGTTTTTT
v_call: TRBV20-1; j_call: TRBJ2-1; d_call: -; clone_size: few; cdr3_aa: CSAWGNNEQFF; cdr3_nt: TGCAGTGCATGGGGAAACAATGAGCAGTTCTTC
v_call: TRBV5-4; j_call: TRBJ1-2; d_call: TRBD1; clone_size: medium-sized; cdr3_aa: CASSWGTGQSGYTF; cdr3_nt: TGTGCCAGCAGCTGGGGGACAGGCCAAAGCGGCTACACCTTC
v_call: TRBV20-1; j_call: TRBJ1-2; d_call: TRBD1; clone_size: few; cdr3_aa: CSARGDSSESGYTF; cdr3_nt: TGCAGTGCTAGAGGGGACAGTTCCGAGAGTGGCTACACCTTC
v_call: TRBV4-1; j_call: TRBJ2-1; d_call: -; clone_size: -; cdr3_aa: CASSHGDSRGPNSYNEQFF; cdr3_nt: TGCGCCAGCAGCCACGGAGACTCCAGAGGTCCTAATTCCTACAATGAGCAGTTCTTC
v_call: TRBV20-1; j_call: TRBJ2-2; d_call: -; clone_size: medium-sized; cdr3_aa: CSARTYGDGELFF; cdr3_nt: TGCAGTGCTAGGACCTACGGGGACGGGGAGCTGTTTTTT
v_call: TRBV28; j_call: TRBJ2-7; d_call: TRBD2; clone_size: -; cdr3_aa: CASSWAHLLSSGRYEQYF; cdr3_nt: TGTGCCAGCAGTTGGGCACATCTCCTGTCTAGCGGGAGATACGAGCAGTACTTC
v_call: TRBV5-5; j_call: TRBJ2-2; d_call: -; clone_size: medium-sized; cdr3_aa: CASSPWVNTGELFF; cdr3_nt: TGTGCCAGCAGCCCCTGGGTCAACACCGGGGAGCTGTTTTTT
v_call: TRBV18; j_call: TRBJ1-2; d_call: -; clone_size: -; cdr3_aa: CASSPEAGDSYGYTF; cdr3_nt: TGTGCCAGCTCACCAGAGGCAGGGGATTCCTATGGCTACACCTTC
v_call: TRBV13; j_call: TRBJ2-1; d_call: -; clone_size: medium-sized; cdr3_aa: CASSLEDVAVDEQFF; cdr3_nt: TGTGCCAGCAGCTTAGAGGACGTCGCGGTCGATGAGCAGTTCTTC
v_call: TRBV6-1; j_call: TRBJ2-1; d_call: TRBD2; clone_size: large; cdr3_aa: CASSEGGGDYNEQFF; cdr3_nt: TGTGCCAGCAGTGAAGGCGGGGGTGACTACAATGAGCAGTTCTTC
v_call: TRBV5-1; j_call: TRBJ2-5; d_call: TRBD2; clone_size: -; cdr3_aa: CASSRGTSGEAGETQYF; cdr3_nt: TGCGCCAGCAGCCGTGGGACTAGCGGGGAGGCCGGAGAGACCCAGTACTTC
v_call: TRBV15; j_call: TRBJ2-1; d_call: -; clone_size: large; cdr3_aa: CATSNRESSYNEQFF; cdr3_nt: TGTGCCACCAGCAACAGGGAGAGCTCCTACAATGAGCAGTTCTTC
v_call: TRBV2; j_call: TRBJ1-2; d_call: -; clone_size: -; cdr3_aa: CASSGTAYGYTF; cdr3_nt: TGTGCCAGCAGTGGGACAGCCTATGGCTACACCTTC
v_call: TRBV21-1; j_call: TRBJ1-1; d_call: -; clone_size: -; cdr3_aa: CASSKVFNRPSHTEAFF; cdr3_nt: TGTGCCAGCAGCAAAGTGTTCAACCGACCATCCCACACTGAAGCTTTCTTT
v_call: TRBV30; j_call: TRBJ1-5; d_call: TRBD1; clone_size: medium-sized; cdr3_aa: CAWGTGAYSNQPQHF; cdr3_nt: TGTGCCTGGGGGACAGGGGCCTATAGCAATCAGCCCCAGCATTTT
v_call: TRBV12-3/TRBV12-4; j_call: TRBJ1-6; d_call: -; clone_size: -; cdr3_aa: CASSYRPDVSYNSPLHF; cdr3_nt: TGTGCCAGCAGTTACAGGCCCGACGTCTCCTATAATTCACCCCTCCACTTT
v_call: TRBV12-3/TRBV12-4; j_call: TRBJ1-4; d_call: TRBD1; clone_size: large; cdr3_aa: CASSLYRGEKLFF; cdr3_nt: TGTGCCAGCAGTTTATACAGGGGGGAAAAACTGTTTTTT
v_call: TRBV7-9; j_call: TRBJ2-1; d_call: -; clone_size: few; cdr3_aa: CASSLALGTASNEQFF; cdr3_nt: TGTGCCAGCAGCTTAGCGCTAGGAACAGCAAGCAATGAGCAGTTCTTC
v_call: TRBV20-1; j_call: TRBJ2-7; d_call: -; clone_size: -; cdr3_aa: CSAPRDLPPPYEQYF; cdr3_nt: TGCAGTGCCCCTCGAGATCTCCCTCCTCCGTACGAGCAGTACTTC
v_call: TRBV4-1; j_call: TRBJ2-1; d_call: -; clone_size: few; cdr3_aa: CASSRGTDPLYEQFF; cdr3_nt: TGCGCCAGCAGCCGCGGGACAGACCCTCTCTATGAGCAGTTCTTC
v_call: TRBV7-6; j_call: TRBJ1-1; d_call: -; clone_size: -; cdr3_aa: CATGRLNTEAFF; cdr3_nt: TGTGCCACAGGACGGTTGAACACTGAAGCTTTCTTT
v_call: TRBV5-1; j_call: TRBJ2-3; d_call: -; clone_size: -; cdr3_aa: CASRGTDTQYF; cdr3_nt: TGCGCCAGCAGGGGCACAGATACGCAGTATTTT
v_call: TRBV20-1; j_call: TRBJ1-5; d_call: -; clone_size: -; cdr3_aa: CSASGSGVSNQPQHF; cdr3_nt: TGCAGTGCTAGCGGTTCAGGGGTAAGCAATCAGCCCCAGCATTTT
v_call: TRBV19; j_call: TRBJ1-5; d_call: -; clone_size: medium-sized; cdr3_aa: CASSIDLTTLIWGNQPQHF; cdr3_nt: TGTGCCAGTAGTATAGATCTGACCACCCTCATTTGGGGCAATCAGCCCCAGCATTTT
v_call: TRBV13; j_call: TRBJ1-1; d_call: -; clone_size: -; cdr3_aa: CASSLGPQPEAFF; cdr3_nt: TGTGCCAGCAGCTTGGGCCCCCAGCCTGAAGCTTTCTTT
v_call: TRBV5-4; j_call: TRBJ2-5; d_call: -; clone_size: large; cdr3_aa: CASSQGLEGRETQYF; cdr3_nt: TGTGCCAGCAGCCAAGGACTGGAGGGTAGAGAGACCCAGTACTTC
v_call: TRBV6-1; j_call: TRBJ2-7; d_call: -; clone_size: medium-sized; cdr3_aa: CASRLSSSYEQYF; cdr3_nt: TGTGCCAGCAGGCTATCATCCTCCTACGAGCAGTACTTC
v_call: TRBV20-1; j_call: TRBJ2-1; d_call: TRBD2; clone_size: -; cdr3_aa: CSAMRRLAGGREQFF; cdr3_nt: TGCAGTGCTATGCGCCGCTTAGCGGGCGGGCGTGAGCAGTTCTTC
v_call: TRBV6-1; j_call: TRBJ2-1; d_call: -; clone_size: large; cdr3_aa: CASSRGAGTYNEQFF; cdr3_nt: TGTGCCAGCAGTAGAGGGGCAGGGACCTACAATGAGCAGTTCTTC
v_call: TRBV24-1; j_call: TRBJ1-4; d_call: -; clone_size: medium-sized; cdr3_aa: CATSDLKGVNEKLFF; cdr3_nt: TGTGCCACCAGTGATTTGAAGGGAGTCAATGAAAAACTGTTTTTT
v_call: TRBV12-3/TRBV12-4; j_call: TRBJ2-2; d_call: -; clone_size: large; cdr3_aa: CASSPIHPGELFF; cdr3_nt: TGTGCCAGCAGTCCTATTCACCCCGGGGAGCTGTTTTTT
v_call: TRBV13; j_call: TRBJ2-2; d_call: -; clone_size: medium-sized; cdr3_aa: CASSLRRDHTGELFF; cdr3_nt: TGTGCCAGCAGCTTACGAAGGGATCACACCGGGGAGCTGTTTTTT
v_call: TRBV29-1; j_call: TRBJ1-4; d_call: TRBD1; clone_size: large; cdr3_aa: CSVEGGQGGEKLFF; cdr3_nt: TGCAGCGTTGAGGGGGGACAGGGGGGAGAAAAACTGTTTTTT
v_call: TRBV11-2; j_call: TRBJ2-7; d_call: -; clone_size: -; cdr3_aa: CASSFRLATGREQYF; cdr3_nt: TGTGCCAGCAGCTTTCGTCTTGCGACGGGTCGCGAGCAGTACTTC
v_call: TRBV19; j_call: TRBJ1-5; d_call: -; clone_size: -; cdr3_aa: CASTWESNQPQHF; cdr3_nt: TGTGCCAGTACGTGGGAATCCAATCAGCCCCAGCATTTT
v_call: TRBV10-1; j_call: TRBJ2-2; d_call: -; clone_size: few; cdr3_aa: CASTKGRDTGELFF; cdr3_nt: TGCGCCAGCACAAAGGGACGGGACACCGGGGAGCTGTTTTTT
v_call: TRBV30; j_call: TRBJ1-1; d_call: -; clone_size: -; cdr3_aa: CAWSVRAEAFF; cdr3_nt: TGTGCCTGGAGTGTACGCGCTGAAGCTTTCTTT
v_call: TRBV12-3/TRBV12-4; j_call: TRBJ2-1; d_call: -; clone_size: medium-sized; cdr3_aa: CASSGDLINEQFF; cdr3_nt: TGTGCCAGCAGTGGGGACTTGATCAATGAGCAGTTCTTC
v_call: TRBV4-1; j_call: TRBJ2-4; d_call: -; clone_size: few; cdr3_aa: CASSQDPLGHKNIQYF; cdr3_nt: TGCGCCAGCAGCCAAGATCCACTCGGGCACAAAAACATTCAGTACTTC
v_call: TRBV27; j_call: TRBJ2-1; d_call: -; clone_size: medium-sized; cdr3_aa: CASSFEGLSYNEQFF; cdr3_nt: TGTGCCAGCAGTTTCGAAGGGCTATCCTACAATGAGCAGTTCTTC
v_call: TRBV11-1; j_call: TRBJ2-7; d_call: TRBD1; clone_size: -; cdr3_aa: CASSYVTGVYEQYF; cdr3_nt: TGTGCCAGCAGCTACGTGACAGGGGTCTACGAGCAGTACTTC
v_call: TRBV6-2/TRBV6-3; j_call: TRBJ2-1; d_call: -; clone_size: large; cdr3_aa: CASSYGGVSYNEQFF; cdr3_nt: TGTGCCAGCAGTTACGGGGGAGTTTCCTACAATGAGCAGTTCTTC